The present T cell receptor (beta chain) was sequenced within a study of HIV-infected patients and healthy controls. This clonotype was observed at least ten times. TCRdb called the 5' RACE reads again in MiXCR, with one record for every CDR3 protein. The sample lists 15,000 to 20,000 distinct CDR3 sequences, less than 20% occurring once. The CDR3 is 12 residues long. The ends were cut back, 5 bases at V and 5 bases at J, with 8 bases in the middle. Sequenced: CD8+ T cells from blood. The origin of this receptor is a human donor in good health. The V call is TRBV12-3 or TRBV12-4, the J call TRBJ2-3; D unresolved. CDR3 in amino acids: CASSVVGDTQYF. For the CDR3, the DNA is TGTGCCAGCAGTGTAGTAGGAGATACGCAGTATTTT.